The 19 T cell receptor beta chains reported below all come from one sample, sequenced in a study of blood T cells in healthy people across ages. Primed by a sample-barcoded 5' primer and a J-beta primer mix, a second PCR proceeded for roughly 6 to 12 cycles. Each CDR3 protein is one row after TCRdb ran MiXCR on the 5' RACE reads. The data hold roughly 1,500,000 distinct CDR3 sequences, with approximately 42% observed a single time. Material: blood. The origin of the receptors is a woman aged 18-29 years in good health.

The chain carries TRBV20-1 and TRBJ2-3; 7 bases fit TRBD2. CDR1 is DFQATT, CDR2 SNEGSKA, per germline (reference sequence). The CDR3 extends over 15 amino acids. Trimming removed 0 bases from V and 9 bases from J; junction bases left unmatched: 12. CDR3 DNA sequence: TGCAGTGCTAGAGATTACGGGGGGACGGCGGAGACGCAGTATTTT. Protein product: CSARDYGGTAETQYF.

This chain links TRBV20-1 with TRBJ2-1; TRBD2 aligns across 7 bases. The V segment lost 4 bases and the J segment 7 bases; nucleotides outside the gene matches: 7. The CDR3 is made up of 13 amino acids. Germline V gene lookup returns CDR1 DFQATT and CDR2 SNEGSKA (reference sequence). In nucleotides, the CDR3 is TGCAGTGCTATCAGTGGGAGGGCGAATGAGCAGTTCTTC. It translates to CSAISGRANEQFF.

There are a few counts of this clonotype. The chain links TRBV7-3 to TRBJ1-2; TRBD1 might be the D (6 bases). Per germline, CDR1 SGHTA and CDR2 FQGTGA. CDR3 size: 19 residues. Trimming stripped 0 bases from V and 6 bases from J, with 26 bases between. For the CDR3, the DNA is TGTGCCAGCAGCTTAACCATCAGGGGTGCCTCGGCAAGTACAGATGGCTACACCTTC. This translates into CASSLTIRGASASTDGYTF.

The rearrangement uses TRBV5-6 and TRBJ2-7; unclear D gene. Trimming shortened V by 6 bases and J by 0 bases, and 16 bases separated the two germline ends. Per germline, CDR1 SGHDT and CDR2 YYEEEE. The CDR3 sequence is 15 residues long. DNA of the CDR3: TGTGCCAGCACCCTCCGGATCCACCGCTCCTACGAGCAGTACTTC. As protein: CASTLRIHRSYEQYF.

This clonotype was counted once. The chain uses TRBV4-1 and TRBJ2-2, with no clear D. Germline V gene data show CDR1 as MGHRA and CDR2 as YSYEKL. Trimming cost V 1 base and J 1 base, with 4 bases left between them. This CDR3 comprises 14 residues. The CDR3 region is CASSQVLNTGELFF. The CDR3 DNA follows: TGCGCCAGCAGCCAAGTTCTGAACACCGGGGAGCTGTTTTTT.

This rearrangement joins TRBV11-2 to TRBJ1-6; weak D call: TRBD1 (5 bases). V was trimmed by 6 bases and J by 0 bases, leaving 12 bases between them. This CDR3 comprises 16 residues. Germline loops: CDR1 SGHAT, CDR2 FQNNGV. This CDR3 is CASRDFGGSYNSPLHF. For the CDR3, the DNA is TGTGCCAGCAGAGATTTTGGGGGCTCCTATAATTCACCCCTCCACTTT.

The chain recombines TRBV4-2 with TRBJ2-7; a weak D match, TRBD1 (5 bases). Trimming removed 1 base at V and 10 bases at J, with 20 bases between. This CDR3 contains 15 residues. Germline V gene sequence: CDR1 LGHNA, CDR2 YNFKEQ. The CDR3 DNA is TGTGCCAGCAGCCAAGCCCCAGGGCGAGGAGAGGCCCAGTACTTC. Translating gives CASSQAPGRGEAQYF.

The rearrangement links TRBV5-1 to TRBJ2-5; 8 bases agree with TRBD1. The germline CDR1 and CDR2 sequences are SGHRS and YFSETQ. V lost 6 bases and J lost 4; bases outside the gene matches: 8. The CDR3 totals 14 residues. CDR3 coding DNA: TGCGCCAGCATGAGGACAGGGAAGGTAGAGACCCAGTACTTC. Translated, it gives CASMRTGKVETQYF.

This clonotype was recorded only once. The gene calls are TRBV6-6 and TRBJ2-7; D gene uncertain. With 6 bases removed from V and 2 bases from J, the gap between germline ends came to 8 bases. The CDR3 covers 12 residues. CDR1 and CDR2 from the germline V gene are MNHNY and SVGAGI (reference sequence). The CDR3 DNA reads as TGTGCCAGCAGGTACAGCACCTACGAGCAGTACTTC. It specifies CASRYSTYEQYF.

This clonotype was recorded a few times. The gene calls are TRBV6-1 and TRBJ2-1, with D unresolved. V lost 7 bases and J lost 6, with 7 bases in between. Germline CDR1 MNHNS, CDR2 SASEGT. The CDR3 is 11 amino acids. This chain's CDR3 is CASTVSNEQFF. The CDR3 bases are TGTGCCAGCACGGTCAGCAATGAGCAGTTCTTC.

V is TRBV6-2 or TRBV6-3 and J is TRBJ2-5, with D hard to call. The germline gives CDR1 MNHEY, CDR2 SVGEGT. The V end lost 2 bases, the J end lost 3 bases, and 10 bases lay between the germline ends. The CDR3 is 14 amino acids. CDR3 DNA sequence: TGTGCCAGCAGTTACCTGACTGAAGAAGAGACCCAGTACTTC. It translates to CASSYLTEEETQYF.

The chain links TRBV6-5 to TRBJ1-5; no reliable D call. Germline-derived CDR1 and CDR2 are MNHEY and SVGAGI. V was cut by 4 bases and J by 4 bases, with 29 bases left in between. This CDR3 is built from 20 residues. DNA for the CDR3: TGTGCCAGCAGTTCACGGACTCCCCTCGGTGACGGGCCACGTAATCAGCCCCAGCATTTT. Translation gives CASSSRTPLGDGPRNQPQHF.

This clonotype was seen more than once but under ten times. This chain connects TRBV20-1 to TRBJ2-5, with TRBD1 matching 7 bases. Germline V CDR1 and CDR2: DFQATT, SNEGSKA (reference sequence). J gave up 3 bases and V 6 bases, and 10 bases lay outside the gene matches. The CDR3 covers 14 residues. CDR3: CSATGTVWKETQYF. The CDR3 region has the DNA TGCAGTGCGACCGGGACAGTCTGGAAAGAGACCCAGTACTTC.

This clonotype was counted only a few times. V usage is TRBV3-1 and J usage is TRBJ1-1, with D possibly matching TRBD1 (6 bases). This CDR3 is 15 amino acids long. Germline V lookup: CDR1 LGHDT, CDR2 YNNKEL (reference sequence). The V and J ends lost 4 bases and 1 base respectively, with 13 bases between them. The CDR3 loop is CASSLDDRSNTEAFF. The CDR3 nucleotides are TGTGCCAGCAGCCTCGACGACAGGTCGAACACTGAAGCTTTCTTT.

This rearrangement joins TRBV7-2 to TRBJ2-2; no clear D gene. Germline V gene data show CDR1 as SGHTA and CDR2 as FQGNSA. The CDR3 spans 15 residues. The ends were cut back, 0 bases at V and 1 base at J, with 6 bases in the middle. CDR3 DNA: TGTGCCAGCAGCTTAGCGACCTGGAACACCGGGGAGCTGTTTTTT. Amino acid sequence: CASSLATWNTGELFF.

This chain joins TRBV6-2 or TRBV6-3 and TRBJ2-1, with a tentative D call TRBD2 (5 bases). This CDR3 spans 16 amino acids. Germline V lookup: CDR1 MNHEY, CDR2 SVGEGT. V lost 7 bases, J lost 10 bases, and 26 bases lay in between. The CDR3 region is CASTINEGDYRGEQFF. In nucleotides, the CDR3 is TGTGCCAGCACCATTAATGAGGGAGATTACCGTGGGGAGCAGTTCTTC.

CDR3 residues: CSVHPSGTANNEQFF. In nucleotides, the CDR3 is TGCAGTGTTCACCCGAGCGGGACAGCGAACAATGAGCAGTTCTTC. J is TRBJ2-1 and V is TRBV20-1; D tentatively fits TRBD1 or TRBD2 (7 bases each). The CDR3 has 15 amino acids. The germline V gene encodes CDR1 DFQATT and CDR2 SNEGSKA (reference sequence). V dropped 7 bases and J dropped 5 bases, with 21 bases sitting between them.

V and J are TRBV18 and TRBJ2-1, with D perhaps TRBD1 (6 bases). With 3 bases removed from V and 4 bases from J, the gap between germline ends came to 13 bases. The CDR3 totals 15 residues. Germline CDR1 is KGHSH and CDR2 is LQKENI. CDR3 coding DNA: TGTGCCAGCTCACCTAGTCAGGGGATTTACAATGAGCAGTTCTTC. This translates into CASSPSQGIYNEQFF.

The chain has TRBV6-5 and TRBJ1-4, with 8 bases aligning to TRBD1. This CDR3 has 15 amino acids. Germline V gene sequence: CDR1 MNHEY, CDR2 SVGAGI. V was clipped by 0 bases and J by 8 bases; unmatched bases: 5. CDR3 amino acids: CASSYSGQGDEKLFF. The CDR3 DNA sequence: TGTGCCAGCAGTTACTCAGGACAGGGAGACGAAAAACTGTTTTTT.